Listed below are T cell receptor beta chains from one sample, sequenced in a study of T cell changes during pregnancy in multiple sclerosis. Profiled with immunoSEQ multiplex PCR; TCRdb holds only in-frame clones, not every one. Of around 34,000 clones listed, approximately 90% are singletons. The sample in question was CD8+ T cells from peripheral blood mononuclear cells, obtained in the first trimester of pregnancy. Receptor source: a female donor with multiple sclerosis, enrolled in a pregnancy study. Both conserved end residues are part of each CDR3. The D gene is left open where the match is weak. Only some rows state a clone size, as once, few, many or a class for expanded clones.

j_gene: TRBJ2-2; v_gene: TRBV28; abundance: .; d_gene: TRBD2; CDR3nt: TGTGCCAGCAGTCCCCGACTAGCGCACCTCCCCATTCGGGAGCTGTTTTTT; CDR3aa: CASSPRLAHLPIRELFF
j_gene: TRBJ2-3; v_gene: TRBV5-4; abundance: .; d_gene: TRBD2; CDR3nt: TGTGCCAGCAGCTCCCCGGCTAGCGGGAGTCAATCAGATACGCAGTATTTT; CDR3aa: CASSSPASGSQSDTQYF
j_gene: TRBJ2-1; v_gene: TRBV5-4; abundance: .; d_gene: .; CDR3nt: TGTGCCAGCAGCTTGGGCGACTACAATGAGCAGTTCTTC; CDR3aa: CASSLGDYNEQFF
j_gene: TRBJ2-7; v_gene: TRBV28; abundance: .; d_gene: .; CDR3nt: TGTGCCAGCAGTTTAGAGGCACTCTCCTACGAGCAGTACTTC; CDR3aa: CASSLEALSYEQYF
j_gene: TRBJ2-1; v_gene: TRBV27; abundance: .; d_gene: .; CDR3nt: TGTGCCAGCAGTTTCCGGGACTCAACCCTCAATGAGCAGTTCTTC; CDR3aa: CASSFRDSTLNEQFF
j_gene: TRBJ2-7; v_gene: TRBV11-1; abundance: .; d_gene: TRBD1; CDR3nt: TGTGCCAGCAGCGGGGACAGCTACGAGCAGTACTTC; CDR3aa: CASSGDSYEQYF
j_gene: TRBJ2-7; v_gene: TRBV27; abundance: .; d_gene: .; CDR3nt: TGTGCCAGCAGTCTAACGACGGGAACCTACGAGCAGTACTTC; CDR3aa: CASSLTTGTYEQYF
j_gene: TRBJ1-2; v_gene: TRBV28; abundance: .; d_gene: .; CDR3nt: TGTGCCAGCAGTTCTTACTCCAGGGTCGCTAGTAACTATGGCTACACCTTC; CDR3aa: CASSSYSRVASNYGYTF
j_gene: TRBJ2-2; v_gene: TRBV7-6; abundance: .; d_gene: TRBD2; CDR3nt: TGTGCCAGCAGCTCCCGGGCTAGCGGGGTCAACACCGGGGAGCTGTTTTTT; CDR3aa: CASSSRASGVNTGELFF
j_gene: TRBJ2-7; v_gene: TRBV10-3; abundance: once; d_gene: TRBD1; CDR3nt: TGTGCCATCAGTGATCGGGACAGCAGCTCGGAGCAGTACTTC; CDR3aa: CAISDRDSSSEQYF
j_gene: TRBJ2-3; v_gene: TRBV5-6; abundance: .; d_gene: TRBD2; CDR3nt: TGTGCCAGCAGCCATGTTAGCGGGGGCACAGATACGCAGTATTTT; CDR3aa: CASSHVSGGTDTQYF
j_gene: TRBJ2-5; v_gene: TRBV9; abundance: few; d_gene: TRBD2; CDR3nt: TGTGCCAGCAGCGTTGGGACTAGCGGAGACCAAGAGACCCAGTACTTC; CDR3aa: CASSVGTSGDQETQYF
j_gene: TRBJ2-7; v_gene: TRBV27; abundance: medium-sized; d_gene: TRBD1; CDR3nt: TGTGCCAGCACTACCACAGGGGACGAGCAGTACTTC; CDR3aa: CASTTTGDEQYF
j_gene: TRBJ2-5; v_gene: TRBV29-1; abundance: .; d_gene: TRBD1; CDR3nt: TGCAGCGTTTCGGGACAGGAGACCCAGTACTTC; CDR3aa: CSVSGQETQYF
j_gene: TRBJ2-7; v_gene: TRBV14; abundance: once; d_gene: TRBD2; CDR3nt: TGTGCCAGCAGCCGGGAGGGATACGAGCAGTACTTC; CDR3aa: CASSREGYEQYF
j_gene: TRBJ2-5; v_gene: TRBV15; abundance: .; d_gene: .; CDR3nt: TGTGCCACCAGCAGGGGGGCAGGGGAGACCCAGTACTTC; CDR3aa: CATSRGAGETQYF
j_gene: TRBJ2-7; v_gene: TRBV11-2; abundance: .; d_gene: .; CDR3nt: TGTGCCAGCAGCTCCCAAGAGGTGGCGGGCGAGCAGTACTTC; CDR3aa: CASSSQEVAGEQYF
j_gene: TRBJ1-5; v_gene: TRBV7-9; abundance: .; d_gene: TRBD1; CDR3nt: TGTGCCAGCAGCGAGACAGGGGGCTGGCAGCCCCAGCATTTT; CDR3aa: CASSETGGWQPQHF
j_gene: TRBJ2-7; v_gene: TRBV28; abundance: .; d_gene: TRBD2; CDR3nt: TGTGCCAGCAGCCTAGGGACTAGCGGAGTCGGGGACGAGCAGTACTTC; CDR3aa: CASSLGTSGVGDEQYF
j_gene: TRBJ2-3; v_gene: TRBV11-2; abundance: .; d_gene: .; CDR3nt: TGTGCCAGCTCCGATAACGGTCATCAAGATACGCAGTATTTT; CDR3aa: CASSDNGHQDTQYF
j_gene: TRBJ2-7; v_gene: TRBV28; abundance: .; d_gene: TRBD1; CDR3nt: TGTGCCAGCAGTTCCCGACAGGGTGGCACCTACGAGCAGTACTTC; CDR3aa: CASSSRQGGTYEQYF
j_gene: TRBJ2-1; v_gene: TRBV2; abundance: .; d_gene: TRBD2; CDR3nt: TGTGCCTGTGGCGGGAGAGAATACAATGAGCAGTTCTTC; CDR3aa: CACGGREYNEQFF
j_gene: TRBJ2-3; v_gene: TRBV11-2; abundance: .; d_gene: TRBD2; CDR3nt: TGTGCCAGCAGCTCTGTAGCGGGACCGGATACGCAGTATTTT; CDR3aa: CASSSVAGPDTQYF
j_gene: TRBJ2-1; v_gene: TRBV7-9; abundance: .; d_gene: TRBD1; CDR3nt: TGTGCCAGCAGGTCAGGGGGTTACAATGAGCAGTTCTTC; CDR3aa: CASRSGGYNEQFF
j_gene: TRBJ1-2; v_gene: TRBV28; abundance: .; d_gene: .; CDR3nt: TGTGCCAGCAGCCCCTCGGGGAGGCCGGACCATGGCTACACCTTC; CDR3aa: CASSPSGRPDHGYTF
j_gene: TRBJ1-1; v_gene: TRBV7-8; abundance: .; d_gene: TRBD1; CDR3nt: TGTGCCAGCAGCTCCAACAGGGGGGGAAGCACTGAAGCTTTCTTT; CDR3aa: CASSSNRGGSTEAFF
j_gene: TRBJ1-2; v_gene: TRBV19; abundance: few; d_gene: .; CDR3nt: TGTGCCAGTAGTATGTTGACAGGTCATCCGGGCTACACCTTC; CDR3aa: CASSMLTGHPGYTF
j_gene: TRBJ2-3; v_gene: TRBV7-8; abundance: .; d_gene: .; CDR3nt: TGTGCCAGCAGCTTAGTGGTACTATTCAGCACAGATACGCAGTATTTT; CDR3aa: CASSLVVLFSTDTQYF
j_gene: TRBJ2-7; v_gene: TRBV5-6; abundance: .; d_gene: .; CDR3nt: TGTGCCAGCAGCCCTGGGAGCTACGAGCAGTACTTC; CDR3aa: CASSPGSYEQYF
j_gene: TRBJ2-5; v_gene: TRBV28; abundance: .; d_gene: .; CDR3nt: TGTGCCAGCAGTCCGGGACGCGAGGGGGGGAGGGAGACCCAGTACTTC; CDR3aa: CASSPGREGGRETQYF
j_gene: TRBJ1-1; v_gene: TRBV27; abundance: .; d_gene: .; CDR3nt: TGTGCCAGCAGTCTCGGGGGGAACACTGAAGCTTTCTTT; CDR3aa: CASSLGGNTEAFF
j_gene: TRBJ2-2; v_gene: TRBV4-2; abundance: .; d_gene: TRBD2; CDR3nt: TGTGCCAGCAGCCAAGACGGTATAGCGGGAGCCCCCGGGGAGCTGTTTTTT; CDR3aa: CASSQDGIAGAPGELFF
j_gene: TRBJ1-4; v_gene: TRBV7-9; abundance: .; d_gene: .; CDR3nt: TGTGCCAGCAGCGCAAAGGGGGATTGGGGCCTAGGTACTAATGAAAAACTGTTTTTT; CDR3aa: CASSAKGDWGLGTNEKLFF
j_gene: TRBJ2-1; v_gene: TRBV5-6; abundance: .; d_gene: .; CDR3nt: TGTGCCAGCAGCGCCAGGGCTCGGGAGCAGTTCTTC; CDR3aa: CASSARAREQFF
j_gene: TRBJ2-3; v_gene: TRBV5-1; abundance: .; d_gene: .; CDR3nt: TGCGCCAGCAGCTTGGCGTACGGCGGTAGCACAGATACGCAGTATTTT; CDR3aa: CASSLAYGGSTDTQYF
j_gene: TRBJ1-5; v_gene: TRBV2; abundance: .; d_gene: .; CDR3nt: TGTGCCAGCAGTGAAGGACAGGAAAATAGCAATCAGCCCCAGCATTTT; CDR3aa: CASSEGQENSNQPQHF
j_gene: TRBJ2-6; v_gene: TRBV19; abundance: .; d_gene: .; CDR3nt: TGTGCCAGTAAAAACCCGGGACACCACTCTGGGGCCAACGTCCTGACTTTC; CDR3aa: CASKNPGHHSGANVLTF
j_gene: TRBJ2-7; v_gene: TRBV27; abundance: .; d_gene: .; CDR3nt: TGTGCCAGCAGTCTTTCGGCAGGTTTAACCGAGCAGTACTTC; CDR3aa: CASSLSAGLTEQYF
j_gene: TRBJ2-7; v_gene: TRBV7-9; abundance: .; d_gene: .; CDR3nt: TGTGCCAGCAGCCCCCAGGACCCCCTAGCGCCTCGCTCCTACGAGCAGTACTTC; CDR3aa: CASSPQDPLAPRSYEQYF
j_gene: TRBJ2-1; v_gene: TRBV2; abundance: .; d_gene: .; CDR3nt: TGTGCCAGCAATCCCAACAATGAGCAGTTCTTC; CDR3aa: CASNPNNEQFF
j_gene: TRBJ1-4; v_gene: TRBV10-3; abundance: .; d_gene: .; CDR3nt: TGTGCCATCAGTGATGGTAGCACTAATGAAAAACTGTTTTTT; CDR3aa: CAISDGSTNEKLFF